The next 19 T cell receptor beta chains were all read from a single sample in a study of response to subunit inactivated influenza vaccine. TCRdb fed the RT-PCR reads into MiXCR, producing one record per CDR3 protein. The repertoire holds more than 400,000 distinct CDR3 sequences, with less than 7.5% as singletons. The sample consisted of PBMCs from blood, taken around 2 years after vaccination. The receptors were gathered from a man aged 45 to 75 who received an inactivated influenza vaccine.

The rearrangement links TRBV30 to TRBJ2-1, with a weak D call TRBD2 (6 bases). This CDR3 is 16 amino acids long. With 1 base removed from V and 10 bases from J, the gap between germline ends came to 23 bases. Germline lookup yields CDR1 GTSNPN and CDR2 SVGIG (reference sequence). For the CDR3, the DNA is TGTGCCTGGAGTGCCGCCGGGAGCGGGTTGACATACGAGCAGTTCTTC. The encoded protein is CAWSAAGSGLTYEQFF.

Ten or more counts support this clonotype. V is TRBV5-1 and J is TRBJ2-3; unclear D gene. Trimming shortened V by 0 bases and J by 4 bases, and 12 bases separated the two germline ends. The CDR3 has 15 amino acids. Per germline, CDR1 SGHRS and CDR2 YFSETQ. For the CDR3, the DNA is TGCGCCAGCAGCTTGGGGCGTGCCGGCCCAGATACGCAGTATTTT. Its protein is CASSLGRAGPDTQYF.

This clonotype was seen a handful of times. V is TRBV29-1 and J is TRBJ2-7, with no clear D. The CDR3 runs to 11 residues. V gave up 6 bases and J gave up 0 bases, with 6 bases separating them. In germline, CDR1 is SQVTM, CDR2 ANQGSEA. The CDR3: CSVDTSYEQYF. DNA for the CDR3: TGCAGCGTCGACACCTCCTACGAGCAGTACTTC.

This clonotype was seen only a few times. V and J are TRBV20-1 and TRBJ1-4, with 10 positions matching TRBD1. Per germline, CDR1 DFQATT and CDR2 SNEGSKA (reference sequence). V shed 5 bases and J 6 bases; nucleotides not matched to a gene: 12. The CDR3 extends over 16 amino acids. CDR3 DNA: TGCAGTGCTCCACCTCTAGGACAGGGGGACTATGAAAAACTGTTTTTT. It yields the protein CSAPPLGQGDYEKLFF.

V is TRBV29-1 and J is TRBJ2-7, with D possibly TRBD1 on 7 matching bases. The V gene's germline CDR1 is SQVTM and CDR2 ANQGSEA. The CDR3 covers 12 residues. The CDR3 DNA reads as TGCAGGGGGCGGGACAGAGTCTACGAGCAGTACTTC. Encoded protein: CRGRDRVYEQYF.

This clonotype was detected only a few times. The V call is TRBV7-2, the J call TRBJ2-7, with a tentative D call TRBD1 (5 bases). Trimming removed 0 bases at V and 3 bases at J, with 18 bases between. From germline, CDR1 is SGHTA and CDR2 FQGNSA. The CDR3 is made up of 17 amino acids. The CDR3 sequence is CASSLASGRGALYEQYF. Written as DNA, the CDR3 is TGTGCCAGCAGCTTAGCTTCAGGGCGTGGAGCTCTCTACGAGCAGTACTTC.

The chain combines TRBV12-3 or TRBV12-4 with TRBJ1-2; 7 positions agree with TRBD1. There are 13 residues in the CDR3. Trimming at V came to 5 bases and at J to 4 bases, leaving 4 bases not matched to a gene. The CDR3: CASSTTGVYGYTF. The CDR3 bases are TGTGCCAGCAGTACAACAGGGGTCTATGGCTACACCTTC.

This clonotype was counted only a few times. This chain connects TRBV7-2 to TRBJ2-1, with 11 bases fitting TRBD2. CDR1 and CDR2 from the germline V gene are SGHTA and FQGNSA. The CDR3 has 16 amino acids. Germline trimming cut 3 bases from V and 4 bases from J; bases unmatched to any gene: 5. The CDR3 DNA is TGTGCCAGCAGCTTTAGCGGGGGGGACTCTTACAATGAGCAGTTCTTC. Residues: CASSFSGGDSYNEQFF.

As concerns this clonotype: Without the conserved terminal phenylalanine or tryptophan, this CDR3 likely stems from a read error. V and J are TRBV11-2 and TRBJ2-7; TRBD1 aligns across 7 bases. The junction had 5 bases not matched to a gene; V was cut back by 3 bases and J by 3 bases. CDR3 length equals 14 residues. CDR1 is SGHAT, CDR2 FQNNGV, per germline. The chain's CDR3 is CASSLGTELYEQYL. The CDR3 DNA reads TGTGCCAGCAGCTTGGGGACAGAACTCTACGAGCAGTACTTA.

This chain uses TRBV14 with TRBJ2-1; a possible D gene is TRBD2 (5 bases). Germline values: CDR1 SGHDN, CDR2 FVKESK. V lost 6 bases to trimming and J lost 1 base, with 22 bases between them. This CDR3 has 18 residues. The CDR3 spells CASSPIGGPRRSYNEQFF. Written as DNA, the CDR3 is TGTGCCAGCAGTCCCATCGGTGGCCCTAGGAGGTCCTACAATGAGCAGTTCTTC.

This clonotype occurred many times. Here the CDR3 omits its conserved ending phenylalanine or tryptophan, so a read error is the likely source. No DNA is shown, since the ends of the CDR3 on it are uncertain; the CDR3 is the one TCRdb lists. V is TRBV29-1 and J is TRBJ2-5; TRBD2 is the table's D call, not checked against the DNA. Germline assignment: CDR1 SQVTM and CDR2 ANQGSEA. The CDR3 is 9 residues long, counting both termini. The CDR3 loop is CSVEDPQSG.

This clonotype was detected ten times or more. The rearrangement joins TRBV4-2 to TRBJ2-1, with 8 bases matching TRBD2. The germline CDR1 and CDR2 sequences are LGHNA and YNFKEQ. This CDR3 comprises 14 residues. After removal of 0 bases from V and 9 bases from J, the junction contained 4 bases not matched to a gene. CDR3 sequence (DNA): TGTGCCAGCAGCCAAGACGGACTAGCAGGTGAGCAGTTCTTC. It encodes CASSQDGLAGEQFF.

This clonotype has a handful of counts. The rearrangement uses TRBV5-1 and TRBJ2-3; either TRBD1 or TRBD2 may fit D (5 bases each). The CDR3 loop spans 15 amino acids. V gave up 2 bases and J gave up 6 bases, with 16 bases separating them. Germline-derived CDR1 and CDR2 are SGHRS and YFSETQ. CDR3 in DNA: TGCGCCAGCAGCTTCACTGGGGGATCTTCGGATACGCAGTATTTT. As protein: CASSFTGGSSDTQYF.

The rearrangement uses TRBV29-1 and TRBJ2-1; TRBD2 might be the D (6 bases). The CDR3 runs 18 residues. Germline V gene data show CDR1 as SQVTM and CDR2 as ANQGSEA. V lost 3 bases and J 0 bases, leaving 21 bases between the germline ends. DNA for the CDR3: TGCAGCGTTGATGGGACTCTCCACTTTATAAGCTCCTACAATGAGCAGTTCTTC. Protein sequence: CSVDGTLHFISSYNEQFF.

The chain is built from TRBV12-3 or TRBV12-4 and TRBJ1-6, with 9 bases aligning to TRBD1. The CDR3 length is 14 residues. V trimming: 5 bases; J trimming: 10 bases; junction bases outside the gene matches: 6. This CDR3 is CASSQDRGRSPLHF. In DNA form, the CDR3 reads TGTGCCAGCAGTCAGGACAGGGGAAGGTCACCCCTCCACTTT.

This clonotype showed up just a few times. The chain uses TRBV7-2 and TRBJ1-1; D ambiguous. The V gene lost 2 bases and the J gene lost 1 base, with 5 bases spanning the gap. The CDR3 covers 13 residues. The V gene's germline CDR1 is SGHTA and CDR2 FQGNSA. The CDR3 loop is CASSLIQNTEAFF. In nucleotides, the CDR3 is TGTGCCAGCAGCTTAATCCAGAACACTGAAGCTTTCTTT.

The rearrangement joins TRBV28 to TRBJ2-2; TRBD1 matches 9 bases. The CDR3 length is 18 residues. CDR1 is MDHEN, CDR2 SYDVKM, per germline. Trimming cost V 5 bases and J 6 bases; bases outside gene matches: 16. CDR3 bases: TGTGCCAGCAGTCACAGACAGGGGGTGAATACATCGCCCGGGGAGCTGTTTTTT. Translation: CASSHRQGVNTSPGELFF.

This clonotype showed up just a few times. The V gene is TRBV12-3 or TRBV12-4, the J gene TRBJ2-1; unclear D gene. V lost 8 bases and J 9 bases, leaving 11 bases between the germline ends. This CDR3 is built from 11 residues. CDR3 nucleotide sequence: TGTGCCAGCGTCCGTGGAACTGAGCAGTTCTTC. The encoded protein is CASVRGTEQFF.

This chain joins TRBV2 and TRBJ2-7; 11 nucleotides align to TRBD2. V trimming: 5 bases; J trimming: 3 bases; junction bases outside the gene matches: 9. This CDR3 has 16 residues. Germline values: CDR1 SNHLY, CDR2 FYNNEI. CDR3 sequence (DNA): TGTGCCAGCAGTCCCGGGACTAGCGGAAATAACTACGAGCAGTACTTC. This gives the protein CASSPGTSGNNYEQYF. Full variable domain (outside the CDR3, taken from reference TRBV2 and TRBJ2-7): EPEVTQTPSHQVTQMGQEVILRCVPISNHLYFYWYRQILGQKVEFLVSFYNNEISEKSEIFDDQFSVERPDGSNFTLKIRSTKLEDSAMYFCASSPGTSGNNYEQYFGPGTRLTVT.